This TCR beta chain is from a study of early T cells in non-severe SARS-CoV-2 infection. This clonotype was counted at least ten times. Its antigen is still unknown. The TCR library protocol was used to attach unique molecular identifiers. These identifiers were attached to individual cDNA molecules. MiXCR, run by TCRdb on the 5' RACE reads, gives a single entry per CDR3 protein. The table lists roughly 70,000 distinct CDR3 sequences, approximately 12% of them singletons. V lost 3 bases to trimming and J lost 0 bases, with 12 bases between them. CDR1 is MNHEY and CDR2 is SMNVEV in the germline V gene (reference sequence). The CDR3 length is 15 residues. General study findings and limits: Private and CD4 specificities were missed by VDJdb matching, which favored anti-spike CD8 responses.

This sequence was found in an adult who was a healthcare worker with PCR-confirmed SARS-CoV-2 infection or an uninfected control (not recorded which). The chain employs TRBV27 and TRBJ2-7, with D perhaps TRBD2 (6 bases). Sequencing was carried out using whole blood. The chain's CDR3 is CASSFGLATSYEQYF. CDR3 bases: TGTGCCAGCAGTTTCGGGCTAGCGACCTCCTACGAGCAGTACTTC.